The T cell receptor (beta chain) under discussion was sequenced for a study of blood T cell repertoires in COVID-19. The study recruited people aged roughly 18 to 89 years across approximately 24 US areas. Per the germline V gene, CDR1 is SNHLY and CDR2 is FYNNEI. The CDR3 consists of 13 residues. V was pared by 4 bases and J by 2 bases, with 8 bases between. Profiling relied on immunoSEQ multiplex PCR, and the TCRdb table lists in-frame clones only, not all of them. The table has about 210,000 clones, about four fifths seen once. As to this clone: This CDR3 is also generated by other DNA sequences in the sample.

This chain links TRBV2 with TRBJ1-2; no definite D call. The source of this sequence is a woman between 45 and 65 years old with acute COVID-19. The sequenced sample was PBMCs or T cells enriched from blood (not recorded which). The CDR3 DNA reads TGTGCCAGCAGTGCGGACTCAAACTATGGCTACACCTTC. This gives the protein CASSADSNYGYTF.